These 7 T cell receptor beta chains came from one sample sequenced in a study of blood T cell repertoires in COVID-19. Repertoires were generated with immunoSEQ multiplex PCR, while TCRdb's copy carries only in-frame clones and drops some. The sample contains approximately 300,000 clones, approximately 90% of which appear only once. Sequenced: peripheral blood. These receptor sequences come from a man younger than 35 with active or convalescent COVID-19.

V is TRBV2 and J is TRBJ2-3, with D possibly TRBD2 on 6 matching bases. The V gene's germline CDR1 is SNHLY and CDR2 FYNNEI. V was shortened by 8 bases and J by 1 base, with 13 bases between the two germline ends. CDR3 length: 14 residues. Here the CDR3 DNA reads TGTGCCAGCCAGACACGCGGGGGCACAGATACGCAGTATTTT. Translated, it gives CASQTRGGTDTQYF.

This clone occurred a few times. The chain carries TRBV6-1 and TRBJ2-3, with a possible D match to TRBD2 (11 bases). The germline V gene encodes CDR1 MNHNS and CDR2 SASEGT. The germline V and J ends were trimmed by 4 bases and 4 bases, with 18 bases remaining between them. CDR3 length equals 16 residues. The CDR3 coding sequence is TGTGCCAGCAGTGCGACTAGCGGGACAGGGGCAGATACGCAGTATTTT. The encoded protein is CASSATSGTGADTQYF.

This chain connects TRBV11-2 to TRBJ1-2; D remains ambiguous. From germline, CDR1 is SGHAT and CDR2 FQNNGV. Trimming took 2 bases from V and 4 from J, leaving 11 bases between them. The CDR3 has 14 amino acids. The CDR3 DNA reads TGTGCCAGCAGCTTATTTCTTCAGTCCTATGGCTACACCTTC. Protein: CASSLFLQSYGYTF.

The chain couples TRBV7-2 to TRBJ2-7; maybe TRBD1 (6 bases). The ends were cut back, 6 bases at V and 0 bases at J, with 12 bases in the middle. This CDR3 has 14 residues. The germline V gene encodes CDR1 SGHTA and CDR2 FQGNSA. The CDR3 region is CASRPTGSSYEQYF. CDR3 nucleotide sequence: TGTGCCAGCAGGCCGACAGGTAGCTCCTACGAGCAGTACTTC.

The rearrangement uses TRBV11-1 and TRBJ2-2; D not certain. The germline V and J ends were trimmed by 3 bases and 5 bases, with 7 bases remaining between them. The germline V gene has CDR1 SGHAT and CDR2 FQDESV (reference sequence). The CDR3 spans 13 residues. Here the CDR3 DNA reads TGTGCCAGCAGCTTCTTGGAGACCGGGGAGCTGTTTTTT. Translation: CASSFLETGELFF.

For the CDR3, the DNA is TGCGCCAGCAGCCACCACAGGGTTAGCTCCTACAATGAGCAGTTCTTC. The encoded protein is CASSHHRVSSYNEQFF. This chain links TRBV4-1 with TRBJ2-1; weak D call: TRBD1 (6 bases). The germline V gene encodes CDR1 MGHRA and CDR2 YSYEKL. The length of the CDR3 is 16 residues. The V gene lost 3 bases and the J gene lost 0 bases, with 12 bases spanning the gap.

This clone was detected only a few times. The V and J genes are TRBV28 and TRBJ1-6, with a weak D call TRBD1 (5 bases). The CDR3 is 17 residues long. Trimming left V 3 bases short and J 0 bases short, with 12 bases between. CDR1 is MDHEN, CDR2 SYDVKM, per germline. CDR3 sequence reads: CASSFLDINSYNSPLHF. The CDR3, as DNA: TGTGCCAGCAGTTTTTTGGACATTAACTCCTATAATTCACCCCTCCACTTT.